This T cell receptor beta chain derives from a study of cytomegalovirus exposure and HLA in healthy donors. The CDR3 covers 15 residues. Germline CDR1 SGHVS, CDR2 FQNEAQ. Broader study findings: The HLA-A and HLA-B alleles of most subjects were reportedly predicted accurately from TCR beta sequences. Among the CMV-associated chains, three were confirmed in vitro as specific for CMV antigens.

Primers for the PCR totalled 60 Vbeta and 13 Jbeta. In the original processing: In a later analysis, the count reached 80 million or so unique TCR beta chains, with about 10 million shared. Libraries were prepared by immunoSEQ multiplex PCR; TCRdb keeps only in-frame clonotypes and omits some of them. The V and J calls and the clone size are those of that table, but D and trimming were determined from the DNA. The sample gives about 190,000 clones, about four fifths of which show up once; around 3.7% is in the top ten. Notes on this clone: Its antigen is as yet unknown.

This chain uses TRBV7-8 with TRBJ2-5, with D perhaps TRBD2 (6 bases). The tail of the sequence fits TRBJ2-7 better, so the J call may be wrong. The receptor was isolated from a man aged 35 to 55 in good health and CMV-seropositive. Sequencing was performed on PBMCs. This chain's CDR3 is CASSLVDGRTHEQYF. The CDR3 DNA is TGTGCCAGCAGCTTAGTAGACGGGAGAACCCACGAGCAGTACTTC.